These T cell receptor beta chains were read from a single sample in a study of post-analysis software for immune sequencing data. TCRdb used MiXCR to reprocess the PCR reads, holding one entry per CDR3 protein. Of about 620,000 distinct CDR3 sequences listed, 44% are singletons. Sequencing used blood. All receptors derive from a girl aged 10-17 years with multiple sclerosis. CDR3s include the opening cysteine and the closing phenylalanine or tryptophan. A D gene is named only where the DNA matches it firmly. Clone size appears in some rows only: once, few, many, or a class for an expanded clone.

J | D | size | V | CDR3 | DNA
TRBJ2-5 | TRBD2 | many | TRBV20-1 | CSASILLAGFQETQYF | TGCAGTGCTAGTATTCTCCTAGCGGGGTTCCAAGAGACCCAGTACTTC
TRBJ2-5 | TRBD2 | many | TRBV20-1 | CSARVGRELNRETQYF | TGCAGTGCTAGAGTGGGGCGGGAGCTTAACCGAGAGACCCAGTACTTC
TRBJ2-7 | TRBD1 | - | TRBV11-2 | CASSSLRGQGGSYEQYF | TGTGCCAGCAGCTCCCTCCGGGGACAGGGGGGTTCCTACGAGCAGTACTTC
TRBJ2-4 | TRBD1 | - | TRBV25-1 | CATMDRGLQNIQYF | TGTGCCACCATGGACAGGGGGCTTCAAAACATTCAGTACTTC
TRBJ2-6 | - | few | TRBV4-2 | CASSQDGAAGANVLTF | TGTGCCAGCAGCCAAGATGGGGCAGCTGGGGCCAACGTCCTGACTTTC
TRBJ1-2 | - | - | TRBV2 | CASSDEIAANYGYTF | TGTGCCAGCAGTGACGAGATTGCAGCTAACTATGGCTACACCTTC
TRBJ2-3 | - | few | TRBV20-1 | CSARSGPGASSTDTQYF | TGCAGTGCTAGATCCGGGCCCGGGGCCTCTAGCACAGATACGCAGTATTTT
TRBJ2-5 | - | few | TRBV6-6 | CASSPTEGTQYF | TGTGCCAGCAGCCCAACAGAGGGGACCCAGTACTTC
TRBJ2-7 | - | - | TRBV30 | CAWKTGISYEQYF | TGTGCCTGGAAAACAGGAATCTCCTACGAGCAGTACTTC
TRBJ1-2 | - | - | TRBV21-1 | CASSKVGGQTGGGGYTF | TGTGCCAGCAGCAAAGTAGGGGGACAGACAGGGGGCGGTGGCTACACCTTC
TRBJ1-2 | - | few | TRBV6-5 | CASSYYGLNYGYTF | TGTGCCAGCAGTTACTATGGTTTAAACTATGGCTACACCTTC
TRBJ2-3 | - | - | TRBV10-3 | CATRARDSTDTQYF | TGTGCCACTCGGGCCCGGGATAGCACAGATACGCAGTATTTT
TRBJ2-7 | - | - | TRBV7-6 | CASSLEVESYEQYF | TGTGCCAGCAGCTTAGAAGTCGAATCCTACGAGCAGTACTTC
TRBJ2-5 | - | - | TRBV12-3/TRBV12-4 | CASSWTGTAQETQYF | TGTGCCAGCAGCTGGACCGGGACGGCCCAAGAGACCCAGTACTTC
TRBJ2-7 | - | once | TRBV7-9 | CASSLYETDTYEQYF | TGTGCCAGCAGCTTGTATGAGACAGATACTTACGAGCAGTACTTC
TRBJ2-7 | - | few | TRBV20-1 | CSALQGDEQYF | TGCAGTGCTTTACAGGGAGACGAGCAGTACTTC
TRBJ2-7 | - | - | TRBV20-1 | CSARETVSYEQYF | TGCAGTGCTAGAGAGACAGTCTCCTACGAGCAGTACTTC
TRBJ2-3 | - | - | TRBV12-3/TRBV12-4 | CASSLARADAQYF | TGTGCCAGCAGTTTAGCCCGAGCGGATGCGCAGTATTTT
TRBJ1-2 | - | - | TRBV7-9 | CASTGARVDGYTF | TGTGCCAGCACGGGGGCCAGGGTTGATGGCTACACCTTC
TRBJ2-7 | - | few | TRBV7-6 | CASSPLTAGSYEQYF | TGTGCCAGCAGCCCCTTGACAGCGGGCTCCTACGAGCAGTACTTC
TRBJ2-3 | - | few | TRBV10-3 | CATSAGKDTQYF | TGTGCCACCTCGGCAGGGAAAGATACGCAGTATTTT
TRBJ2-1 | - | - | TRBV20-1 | CSAGRKTEQFF | TGCAGTGCTGGGCGCAAGACTGAGCAGTTCTTC
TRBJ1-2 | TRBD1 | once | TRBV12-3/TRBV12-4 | CASSSTHRGPGGYTF | TGTGCCAGCAGTTCCACACACAGGGGGCCTGGGGGCTACACCTTC
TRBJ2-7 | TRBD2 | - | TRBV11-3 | CASSLGLRLAGGSPYEQYF | TGTGCCAGCAGCTTAGGACTAAGGCTAGCGGGAGGTTCCCCCTACGAGCAGTACTTC
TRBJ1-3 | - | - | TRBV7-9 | CASSSVWDPGNTIYF | TGTGCCAGCAGCTCAGTCTGGGACCCTGGAAACACCATATATTTT
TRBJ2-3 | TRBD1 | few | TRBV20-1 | CSAGTGDTDTQYF | TGCAGTGCGGGGACAGGGGACACAGATACGCAGTATTTT
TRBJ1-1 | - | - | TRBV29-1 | CSVETMFNTEAFF | TGCAGCGTCGAGACAATGTTTAACACTGAAGCTTTCTTT
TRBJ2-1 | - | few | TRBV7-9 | CASSSTLKVSYNEQFF | TGTGCCAGCAGCTCAACCCTTAAAGTGTCCTACAATGAGCAGTTCTTC
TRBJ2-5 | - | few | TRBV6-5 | CASSTGQAGETQYF | TGTGCCAGCAGTACAGGACAGGCGGGGGAGACCCAGTACTTC
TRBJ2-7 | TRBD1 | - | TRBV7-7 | CASSQDRGNEQYF | TGTGCTAGCAGTCAAGACAGGGGCAATGAGCAGTACTTC
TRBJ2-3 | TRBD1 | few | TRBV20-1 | CSARLLGTGVSTDTQYF | TGCAGTGCTAGACTTCTCGGGACAGGGGTTAGCACAGATACGCAGTATTTT
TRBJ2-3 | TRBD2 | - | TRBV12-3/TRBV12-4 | CASSPRRTSGTDTQYF | TGTGCCAGCAGCCCCCGGCGGACTAGCGGCACAGATACGCAGTATTTT
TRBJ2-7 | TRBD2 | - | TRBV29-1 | CSVESSGPSSYEQYF | TGCAGCGTTGAATCTAGCGGACCTAGCTCCTACGAGCAGTACTTC
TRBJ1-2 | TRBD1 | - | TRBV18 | CASSPSGQGFNGYTF | TGTGCCAGCTCACCATCCGGACAGGGCTTCAATGGCTACACCTTC
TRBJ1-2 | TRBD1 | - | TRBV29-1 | CSVEDRAYYNYDYTF | TGCAGCGTTGAGGACAGGGCGTATTATAACTATGACTACACCTTC
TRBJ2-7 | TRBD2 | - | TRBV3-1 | CASSSSGRDYEQYF | TGTGCCAGCAGCTCAAGCGGGAGGGATTACGAGCAGTACTTC
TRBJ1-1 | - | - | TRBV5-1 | CASSLSAATNTEAFF | TGCGCCAGCAGCTTGTCTGCAGCGACGAACACTGAAGCTTTCTTT
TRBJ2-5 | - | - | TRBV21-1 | CALEEQGAGSGQETQYF | TGTGCCTTGGAGGAGCAGGGGGCGGGAAGTGGCCAAGAGACCCAGTACTTC
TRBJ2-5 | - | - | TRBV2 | CASRRGVEGTQYF | TGTGCCAGCCGGCGCGGGGTAGAAGGGACCCAGTACTTC
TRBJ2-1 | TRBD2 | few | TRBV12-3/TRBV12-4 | CASSHLGTSGLYNEQFF | TGTGCCAGCAGTCATCTTGGGACTAGCGGCTTATACAATGAGCAGTTCTTC
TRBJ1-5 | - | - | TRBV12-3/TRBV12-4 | CASSLGLGRNQPQHF | TGTGCCAGCAGTTTAGGGCTGGGACGCAATCAGCCCCAGCATTTT